This T cell receptor beta chain was captured in a study of blood T cell repertoires in COVID-19. The wider study: Acute-phase and convalescent COVID-19 samples originated in the United States, Italy and Spain. Sources were T cells, B-cell-depleted T cells, or PBMCs; the material itself was cDNA or gDNA.

Clones were sequenced by immunoSEQ multiplex PCR, and TCRdb holds only the in-frame ones, with some missing. The sample yields 150,000 to 200,000 clones, more than 70% seen once. Participants' reported clinical history set cohort assignment. Donors in Cohort 3 who had recovered were those with two negative PCRs, healthcare professional clearance, or resolution of their symptoms. Trimming shortened V by 4 bases and J by 0 bases, and 10 bases separated the two germline ends. Germline CDR1 MNHEY, CDR2 SMNVEV (reference sequence). The CDR3 is made up of 15 amino acids. The receptor comes from a woman aged 30 to 39 who had recovered from COVID-19. Input material: PBMCs or T cells enriched from blood (not recorded which). The chain is built from TRBV27 and TRBJ1-3; unclear D gene. Here the CDR3 DNA reads TGTGCCAGCAGTTACACAGCCTACTCTGGAAACACCATATATTTT. Its translation is CASSYTAYSGNTIYF.